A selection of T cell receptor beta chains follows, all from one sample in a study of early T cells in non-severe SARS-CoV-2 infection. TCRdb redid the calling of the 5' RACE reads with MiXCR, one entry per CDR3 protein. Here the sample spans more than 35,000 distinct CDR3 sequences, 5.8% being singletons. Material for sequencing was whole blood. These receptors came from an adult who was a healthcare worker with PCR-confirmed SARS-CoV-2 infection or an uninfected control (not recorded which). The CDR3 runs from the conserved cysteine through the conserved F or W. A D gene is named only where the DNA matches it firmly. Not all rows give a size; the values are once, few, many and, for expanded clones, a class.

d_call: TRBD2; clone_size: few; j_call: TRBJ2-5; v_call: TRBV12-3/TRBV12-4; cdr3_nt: TGTGCCAGCAGTTCCCGGGGGGGCGGGGAGACCCAGTACTTC; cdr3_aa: CASSSRGGGETQYF
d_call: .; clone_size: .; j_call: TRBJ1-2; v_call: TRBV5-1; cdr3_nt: TGCGCCAGCAGCAGCTCCGGGACACCCGATGGCTACACCTTC; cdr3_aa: CASSSSGTPDGYTF
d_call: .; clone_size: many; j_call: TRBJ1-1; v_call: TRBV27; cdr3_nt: TGTGCCAGCAGTTTAATGAGGCACACTGAAGCTTTCTTT; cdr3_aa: CASSLMRHTEAFF
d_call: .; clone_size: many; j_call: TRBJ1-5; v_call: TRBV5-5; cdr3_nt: TGTGCCAGCAGCGTCACGGGGGATCAGCCCCAGCATTTT; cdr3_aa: CASSVTGDQPQHF
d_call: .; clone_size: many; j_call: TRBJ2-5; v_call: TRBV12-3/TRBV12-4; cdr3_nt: TGTGCCAGCAGTTTAGGCCCGGGAATAGGGGAGACCCAGTACTTC; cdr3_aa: CASSLGPGIGETQYF
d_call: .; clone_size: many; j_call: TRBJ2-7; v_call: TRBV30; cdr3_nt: TGTGCCTGGAAGCGGATGAACGAGCAGTACTTC; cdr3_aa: CAWKRMNEQYF
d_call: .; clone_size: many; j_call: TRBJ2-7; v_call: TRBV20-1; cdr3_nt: TGCAGTGCTAACTCGGGAGCCCGGATCTACGAGCAGTACTTC; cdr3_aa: CSANSGARIYEQYF
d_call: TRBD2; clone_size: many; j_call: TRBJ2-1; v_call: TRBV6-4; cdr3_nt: TGTGCCAGCAGTAAATCCGGACTAGGAGACAATGAGCAGTTCTTC; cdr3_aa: CASSKSGLGDNEQFF
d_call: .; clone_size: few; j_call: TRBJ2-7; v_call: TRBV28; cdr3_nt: TGTGCCAGCAATCCAACGGACAGCTACGAGCAGTACTTC; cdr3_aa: CASNPTDSYEQYF
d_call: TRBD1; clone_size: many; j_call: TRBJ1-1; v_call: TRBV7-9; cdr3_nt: TGTGCCAGCAGCACTTGGACAGGGGGCCACACTGAAGCTTTCTTT; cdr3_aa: CASSTWTGGHTEAFF
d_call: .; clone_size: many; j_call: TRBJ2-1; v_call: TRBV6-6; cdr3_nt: TGTGCCAGCAGCTCGGACAGCAACTCCTACAATGAGCAGTTCTTC; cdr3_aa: CASSSDSNSYNEQFF
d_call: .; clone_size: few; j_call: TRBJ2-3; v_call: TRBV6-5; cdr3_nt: TGTGCCAGCAGTTACAGGTTCCCCACAGATACGCAGTATTTT; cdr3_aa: CASSYRFPTDTQYF
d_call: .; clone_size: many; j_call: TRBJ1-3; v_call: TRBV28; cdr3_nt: TGTGCCAGCAGTTTAGGTTACTCTGGAAACACCATATATTTT; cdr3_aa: CASSLGYSGNTIYF
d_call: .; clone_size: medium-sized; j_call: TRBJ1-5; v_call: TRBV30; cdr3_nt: TGTGCCTGGAGTTACGGGTTCAATCAGCCCCAGCATTTT; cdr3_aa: CAWSYGFNQPQHF
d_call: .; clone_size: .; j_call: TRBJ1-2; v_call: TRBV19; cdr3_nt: TGTGCCAGTAGTATGGGCCCTGGGCAGCTATATGGCTACACCTTC; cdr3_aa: CASSMGPGQLYGYTF
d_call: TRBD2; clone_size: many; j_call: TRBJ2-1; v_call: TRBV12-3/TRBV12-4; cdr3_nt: TGTGCCAGCAGTCGGACTAGCGGGAGATCCCCTGAGCAGTTCTTC; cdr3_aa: CASSRTSGRSPEQFF
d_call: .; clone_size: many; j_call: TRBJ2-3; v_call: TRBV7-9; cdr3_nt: TGTGCCAGCAGCTCCGCCGGCGATACGCAGTATTTT; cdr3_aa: CASSSAGDTQYF
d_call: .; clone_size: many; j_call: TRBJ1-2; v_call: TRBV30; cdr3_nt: TGTGCCTGGAGTGTGGACGGGAACTATGGCTACACCTTC; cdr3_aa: CAWSVDGNYGYTF
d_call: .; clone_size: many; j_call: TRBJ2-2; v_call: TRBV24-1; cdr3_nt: TGTGCCACCAGTGATTTATGGTCCGGGGAGCTGTTTTTT; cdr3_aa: CATSDLWSGELFF
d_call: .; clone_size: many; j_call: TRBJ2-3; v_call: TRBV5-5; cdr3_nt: TGTGCCAGCAGCCCCTCCTTAAGCTACACAGATACGCAGTATTTT; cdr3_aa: CASSPSLSYTDTQYF
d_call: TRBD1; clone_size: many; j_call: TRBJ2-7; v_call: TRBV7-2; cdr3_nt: TGTGCCAGCAGCATAAACAGGGGTAGCTCCTACGAGCAGTACTTC; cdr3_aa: CASSINRGSSYEQYF
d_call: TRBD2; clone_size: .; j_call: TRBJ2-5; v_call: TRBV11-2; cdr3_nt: TGTGCCAGCAGCTCATCGCAAGCGGGGAAGGGGAGAGAGACCCAGTACTTC; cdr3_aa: CASSSSQAGKGRETQYF
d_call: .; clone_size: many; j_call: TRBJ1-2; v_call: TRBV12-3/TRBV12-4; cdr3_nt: TGTGCCAGCAGTTTAGGGAACTATGGCTACACCTTC; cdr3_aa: CASSLGNYGYTF
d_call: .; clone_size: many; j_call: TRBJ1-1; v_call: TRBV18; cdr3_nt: TGTGCCAGCTCACCACGAGGCAGGGGCGCCACTGAAGCTTTCTTT; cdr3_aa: CASSPRGRGATEAFF
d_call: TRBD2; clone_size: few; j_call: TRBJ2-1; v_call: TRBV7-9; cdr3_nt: TGTGCCAGCAGCTCCTCCGGGACTAGCTTCTACAATGAGCAGTTCTTC; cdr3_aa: CASSSSGTSFYNEQFF
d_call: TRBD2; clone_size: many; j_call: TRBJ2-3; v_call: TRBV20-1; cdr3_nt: TGCAGTGCTATTACAATTCGACTAGCTACCACAGATACGCAGTATTTT; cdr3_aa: CSAITIRLATTDTQYF
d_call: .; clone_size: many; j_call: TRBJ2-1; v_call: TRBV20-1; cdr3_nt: TGCAGTGCTAGTTTGGTCGACGGTGAGCAGTTCTTC; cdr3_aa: CSASLVDGEQFF
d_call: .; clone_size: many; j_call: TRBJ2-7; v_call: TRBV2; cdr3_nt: TGTGCCAGCAGGCGACAGGCGTCCTACGAGCAGTACTTC; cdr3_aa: CASRRQASYEQYF
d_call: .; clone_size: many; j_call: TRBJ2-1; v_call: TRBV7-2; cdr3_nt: TGTGCCAGCAGCTTAGCGGGGGGGCACTCCTACAATGAGCAGTTCTTC; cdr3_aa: CASSLAGGHSYNEQFF
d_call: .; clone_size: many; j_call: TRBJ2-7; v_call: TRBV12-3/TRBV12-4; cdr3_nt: TGTGCCAGCTCAACCTCCCAGGGCCCTGCCTACGAGCAGTACTTC; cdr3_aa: CASSTSQGPAYEQYF
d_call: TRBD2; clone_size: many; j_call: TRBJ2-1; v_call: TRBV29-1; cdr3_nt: TGCAGCGTTTCCGCCGGGGGGATCTCCTACAATGAGCAGTTCTTC; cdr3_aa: CSVSAGGISYNEQFF
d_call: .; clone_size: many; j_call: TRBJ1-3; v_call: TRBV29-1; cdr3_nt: TGCAGCGTTGAACTACATACTGGAAACACCATATATTTT; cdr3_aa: CSVELHTGNTIYF
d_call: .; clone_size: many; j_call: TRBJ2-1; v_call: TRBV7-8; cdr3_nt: TGTGCCAGCTCTGCGTTAAGTCACAATGAGCAGTTCTTC; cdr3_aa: CASSALSHNEQFF
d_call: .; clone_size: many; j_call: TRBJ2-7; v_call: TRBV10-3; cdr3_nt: TGTGCCATCAGTGAAAGGGGGGCAGCCTACGAGCAGTACTTC; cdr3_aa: CAISERGAAYEQYF
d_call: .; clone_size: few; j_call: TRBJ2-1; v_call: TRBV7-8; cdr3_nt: TGTGCCAGCAGCTTAGGGGGAACCTACAATGAGCAGTTCTTC; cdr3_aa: CASSLGGTYNEQFF
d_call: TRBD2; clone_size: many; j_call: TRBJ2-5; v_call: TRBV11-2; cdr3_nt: TGTGCCAGCAGCTCGGACCCTAGCGCCGGGAGGGAGACCCAGTACTTC; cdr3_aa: CASSSDPSAGRETQYF
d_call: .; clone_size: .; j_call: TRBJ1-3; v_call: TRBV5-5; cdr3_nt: TGTGCCAGCAGCTTACCAAACACGGAGGGAAACACCATATATTTT; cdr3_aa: CASSLPNTEGNTIYF
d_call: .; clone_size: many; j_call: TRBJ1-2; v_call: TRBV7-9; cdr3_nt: TGTGCCAGCACCATGGGGGCCGGGAACGTCTATGGCTACACCTTC; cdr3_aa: CASTMGAGNVYGYTF
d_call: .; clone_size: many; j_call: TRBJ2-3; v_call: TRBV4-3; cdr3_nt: TGCGCCAGCAGCCAAGAAGCTCGAGTGGATACGCAGTATTTT; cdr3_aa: CASSQEARVDTQYF
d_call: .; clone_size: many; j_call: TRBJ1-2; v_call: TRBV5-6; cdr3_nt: TGTGCCAGCAGCTTAGCAGGGTTCTATGGCTACACCTTC; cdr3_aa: CASSLAGFYGYTF
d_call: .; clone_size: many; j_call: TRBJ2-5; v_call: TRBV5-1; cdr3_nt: TGCGCCAGCAGCGTTTACGCCCAAGGGGGAGGTGGAGAGACCCAGTACTTC; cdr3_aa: CASSVYAQGGGGETQYF
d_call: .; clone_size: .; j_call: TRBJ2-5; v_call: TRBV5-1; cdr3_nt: TGCGCCAGCAGCTCGTTCCCGGACGAGACCCAGTACTTC; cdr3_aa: CASSSFPDETQYF
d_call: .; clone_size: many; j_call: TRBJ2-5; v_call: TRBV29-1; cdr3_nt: TGCAGCGTTAACACCTATACCCCAGAGACGACCCAGTACTTC; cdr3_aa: CSVNTYTPETTQYF
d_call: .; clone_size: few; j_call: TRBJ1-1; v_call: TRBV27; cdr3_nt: TGTGCCAGCAGCCCCGTCGTCCTCGTGAGAGGCACTGAAGCTTTCTTT; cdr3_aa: CASSPVVLVRGTEAFF
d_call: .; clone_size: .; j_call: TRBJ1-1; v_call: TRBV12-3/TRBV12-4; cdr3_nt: TGTGCCAGCAGAAAACAAAACACTGAAGCTTTCTTT; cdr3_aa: CASRKQNTEAFF
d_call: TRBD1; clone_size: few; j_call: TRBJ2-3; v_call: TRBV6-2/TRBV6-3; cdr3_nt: TGTGCCTCCAGGGGACAGAGCACAGATACGCAGTATTTT; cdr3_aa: CASRGQSTDTQYF
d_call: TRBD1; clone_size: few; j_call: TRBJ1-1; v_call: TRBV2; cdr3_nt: TGTGCCAACGCGGGACAGGGGAGCACTGAAGCTTTCTTT; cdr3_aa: CANAGQGSTEAFF
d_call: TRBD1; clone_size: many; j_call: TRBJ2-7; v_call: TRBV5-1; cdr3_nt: TGCGCCAGCAGCTCGGACAGGGTAGGGTACGAGCAGTACTTC; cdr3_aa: CASSSDRVGYEQYF
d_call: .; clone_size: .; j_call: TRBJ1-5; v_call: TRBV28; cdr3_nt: TGTGCCAGCAGTTTCGGCTCCGCGAATAGCAATCAGCCCCAGCATTTT; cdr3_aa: CASSFGSANSNQPQHF
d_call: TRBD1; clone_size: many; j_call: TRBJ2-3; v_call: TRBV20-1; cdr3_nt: TGCAGTGCCCAGGGTGCCCAGGGGGCAGATACGCAGTATTTT; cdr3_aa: CSAQGAQGADTQYF
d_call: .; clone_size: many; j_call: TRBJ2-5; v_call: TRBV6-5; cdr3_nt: TGTGCCAGCAGTTACGAAGGAGAGACCCAGTACTTC; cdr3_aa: CASSYEGETQYF
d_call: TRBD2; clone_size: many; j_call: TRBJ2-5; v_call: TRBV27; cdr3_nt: TGTGCCAGCAGGTCTAGCGGGGCGGGGGAGACCCAGTACTTC; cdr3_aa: CASRSSGAGETQYF
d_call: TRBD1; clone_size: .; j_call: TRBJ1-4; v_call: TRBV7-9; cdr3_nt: TGTGCCAGCAGCTTATTTGAGGGACAGGGAGAAAAACTGTTTTTT; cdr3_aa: CASSLFEGQGEKLFF
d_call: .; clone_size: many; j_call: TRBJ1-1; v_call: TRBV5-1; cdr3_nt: TGCGCCAGCAGTAGGGACACTGAAGCTTTCTTT; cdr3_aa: CASSRDTEAFF
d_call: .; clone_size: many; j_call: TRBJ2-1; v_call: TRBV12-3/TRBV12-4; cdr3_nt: TGTGCCAGCAGTTTAGGGGTAGCCGAAAAGCAGTTCTTC; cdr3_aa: CASSLGVAEKQFF
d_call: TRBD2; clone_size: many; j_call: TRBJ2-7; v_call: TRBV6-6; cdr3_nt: TGTGCCAGCAGTCCCGGTAGCGGGGGGAGCTCCTACGAGCAGTACTTC; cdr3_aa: CASSPGSGGSSYEQYF
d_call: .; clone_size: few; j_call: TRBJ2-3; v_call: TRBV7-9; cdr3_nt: TGTGCCAGCAGAAAGAGAAACACAGATACGCAGTATTTT; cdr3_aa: CASRKRNTDTQYF
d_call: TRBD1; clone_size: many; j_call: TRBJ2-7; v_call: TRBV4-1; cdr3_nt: TGCGCCAGCAGCCAGCCGGGACAGGGGGTTTACGAGCAGTACTTC; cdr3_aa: CASSQPGQGVYEQYF
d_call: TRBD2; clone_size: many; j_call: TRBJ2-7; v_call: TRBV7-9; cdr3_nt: TGTGCCAGCAGCTTAGGGGGACTAGCCCCTTACGAGCAGTACTTC; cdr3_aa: CASSLGGLAPYEQYF